This entry describes one T cell receptor (beta chain). Its antigen remains unknown. The data were taken from a study of cytomegalovirus exposure and HLA in healthy donors. Study-wide findings and caveats: A list of 164 TCR beta chains associated with cytomegalovirus was given.

Researchers ran the PCR with 60 Vbeta and 13 Jbeta primers. The method was immunoSEQ multiplex PCR; TCRdb's version includes in-frame clones alone and lacks a portion of them. The table includes about 60,000 clones, roughly 70% detected once. Losses at the gene ends were 4 bases for V and 4 bases for J; bases not matched to a gene: 18. Germline CDR1 is PRHDT and CDR2 is FYEKMQ (reference sequence). This CDR3 has 19 residues. This TCR was sampled from a woman aged 55-70 years in good health and CMV-seropositive. The V gene is TRBV13, the J gene TRBJ2-2; 7 positions agree with TRBD2. The sample consisted of PBMCs. The CDR3 loop reads CASSSLGWGGGSSTGELFF. The CDR3, as DNA: TGTGCCAGCAGCTCCCTCGGGTGGGGGGGAGGCAGCAGCACCGGGGAGCTGTTTTTT.